A single sample gave rise to the 18 T cell receptor beta chains below, sequenced in a study of shared T cell receptors in the human thymus (dated by TCRdb to the early 2020s). Libraries were constructed by the immunoSEQ multiplex PCR assay. TCRdb re-hosts the immuneACCESS table, in-frame sequences only. Its copies lack some clones; in the studies checked, an unresolved V gene accounts for under half of them, and the cause for the rest is not known. The sample has some 660,000 clones on record, more than 70% of them singletons. The ten biggest clones cover approximately 0.0097% of the sample. These sequences were also reported in another study, on human thymus T cells.

Sequenced sample: thymocytes. Receptors originate from a boy in the first two years of life with a congenital heart defect. Donor details come from another sample of the same person, matched by shared clones.

The chain couples TRBV6-6 to TRBJ2-2; D call uncertain. Deletions cut 5 bases from V and 4 bases from J, with 17 bases between. This CDR3 is 16 amino acids long. CDR1 is MNHNY, CDR2 SVGAGI, per germline (reference sequence). CDR3 residues: CASSGNDIYPTGELFF. Written as DNA, the CDR3 is TGTGCCAGCAGTGGTAACGACATCTACCCCACCGGGGAGCTGTTTTTT.

The chain links TRBV28 to TRBJ1-5; the D is unclear. The germline gives CDR1 MDHEN, CDR2 SYDVKM. The V end was cut by 4 bases, the J end by 7 bases, with 14 bases between. This CDR3 region has 14 residues. The CDR3 region is CASSYRRAWQPQHF. CDR3 nucleotide sequence: TGTGCCAGCAGTTATAGGAGGGCTTGGCAGCCCCAGCATTTT.

This chain joins TRBV29-1 and TRBJ2-1; TRBD2 aligns across 7 bases. Looked up from germline, CDR1 is SQVTM and CDR2 is ANQGSEA. The CDR3 sequence is 14 residues long. After removal of 3 bases from V and 8 bases from J, the junction contained 10 bases not matched to a gene. The CDR3 loop reads CSVDCGEGHYEQFF. As DNA, the CDR3 is TGCAGCGTTGATTGTGGGGAGGGCCACTATGAGCAGTTCTTC.

On this clone: The same CDR3 also results from other DNA sequences found in this sample. This rearrangement joins TRBV2 to TRBJ2-7, with TRBD1 identical over 7 bases. CDR3 length: 12 amino acids. J was trimmed by 1 base and V by 8 bases; bases with no gene match: 2. Germline CDR1 and CDR2: SNHLY and FYNNEI. CDR3 protein: CASGDRSYEQYF. DNA for the CDR3: TGTGCCAGCGGGGACAGATCCTACGAGCAGTACTTC.

The J gene is TRBJ1-6, the V gene TRBV6-4; D might be TRBD1 (6 bases). The CDR3 runs to 14 residues. CDR1 and CDR2 (germline): MRHNA, SNTAGT. Trimming shortened V by 6 bases and J by 7 bases, and 13 bases separated the two germline ends. The CDR3 sequence: CASSTGTPNSPLHF. The CDR3 DNA reads as TGTGCCAGCAGCACCGGGACACCAAATTCACCCCTCCACTTT.

This chain joins TRBV9 and TRBJ2-4; 10 nucleotides line up with TRBD2. The CDR3 totals 16 residues. J gave up 0 bases and V 3 bases, and 3 bases lay outside the gene matches. Germline V gives CDR1 SGDLS, CDR2 YYNGEE. Here the CDR3 reads CASSEGLARAKNIQYF. The CDR3 region has the DNA TGTGCCAGCAGCGAGGGACTAGCGAGAGCCAAAAACATTCAGTACTTC.

The chain links TRBV4-3 to TRBJ2-7, with 8 bases that match TRBD1. V was clipped by 0 bases and J by 4 bases; unmatched bases: 8. Germline CDR1 LGHNA, CDR2 YSLEER. This CDR3 comprises 16 residues. DNA of the CDR3: TGCGCCAGCAGCCAAGATGCAGGGGGCAGCGTATACGAGCAGTACTTC. Protein product: CASSQDAGGSVYEQYF.

The chain has TRBV28 and TRBJ2-5, with D maybe TRBD2 (5 bases). The CDR3 has 13 residues. With 6 bases removed from V and 1 base from J, the gap between germline ends came to 9 bases. Germline V gene data show CDR1 as MDHEN and CDR2 as SYDVKM. The CDR3 loop reads CASRLGGQETQYF. The CDR3 coding sequence is TGTGCCAGCAGACTAGGAGGCCAAGAGACCCAGTACTTC.

CDR3 amino acids: CASSVVVGGRSDTQYF. As DNA, the CDR3 is TGTGCCAGCAGCGTAGTTGTGGGGGGGCGTTCAGATACGCAGTATTTT. The chain couples TRBV9 to TRBJ2-3, with TRBD2 as a possible D gene (7 bases). Germline V gene sequence: CDR1 SGDLS, CDR2 YYNGEE. CDR3 length: 16 residues. Between the trimmed V and J ends, which lost 0 bases and 4 bases, there was a span of 15 bases.

The chain carries TRBV6-5 and TRBJ1-6, with unresolved D. CDR3 size: 16 residues. Germline CDR1 and CDR2: MNHEY and SVGAGI. Trimming took 2 bases from V and 0 from J, leaving 8 bases between them. This CDR3 is CASSYRTSSYNSPLHF. DNA for the CDR3: TGTGCCAGCAGTTACCGTACCAGCTCCTATAATTCACCCCTCCACTTT.

The chain links TRBV27 to TRBJ2-1; D may be TRBD1 (6 bases). Per the germline V gene, CDR1 is MNHEY and CDR2 is SMNVEV (reference sequence). The CDR3 has 15 residues. V dropped 6 bases and J dropped 3 bases, with 15 bases sitting between them. This CDR3 is CASSIQGIGYNEQFF. The CDR3, as DNA: TGTGCCAGCAGCATACAGGGAATCGGCTACAATGAGCAGTTCTTC.

This chain links TRBV27 with TRBJ2-1, with 11 bases aligning to TRBD2. The V gene end was trimmed by 5 bases and the J gene end by 3 bases; junction bases not matched to a gene: 12. The CDR3 spans 18 residues. CDR1 is MNHEY, CDR2 SMNVEV, per germline (reference sequence). The CDR3 sequence is CASSRTSGWLSSYNEQFF. The CDR3 region has the DNA TGTGCCAGCAGTCGGACTAGCGGGTGGTTAAGTAGCTACAATGAGCAGTTCTTC.

V usage is TRBV9 and J usage is TRBJ2-1; TRBD2 matches 7 bases. Trimming removed 4 bases from V and 7 bases from J; junction bases left unmatched: 14. The CDR3 spans 16 residues. Germline CDR1 is SGDLS and CDR2 is YYNGEE. The CDR3 loop is CASSLNPTSSSNEQFF. CDR3 nucleotides: TGTGCCAGCAGCCTTAACCCGACTAGCAGCTCTAATGAGCAGTTCTTC.

A single count supports this clone. The chain recombines TRBV27 with TRBJ2-7, with 7 nucleotides matching TRBD1. J was trimmed by 3 bases and V by 4 bases; bases with no gene match: 9. Per germline, CDR1 MNHEY and CDR2 SMNVEV (reference sequence). CDR3 length: 15 amino acids. The CDR3 spells CASSSHRGKYYEQYF. The CDR3 region has the DNA TGTGCCAGCAGTTCGCACAGGGGAAAATACTACGAGCAGTACTTC.

This chain links TRBV12-5 with TRBJ2-2; possibly TRBD2 for D (5 bases). Trimming removed 2 bases at V and 5 bases at J, with 12 bases between. The germline gives CDR1 LGHNT, CDR2 FRNRAP. This CDR3 is 15 amino acids long. CDR3 protein: CASGLPPLVTGELFF. The CDR3 nucleotides read TGTGCTAGTGGTTTGCCCCCACTAGTAACCGGGGAGCTGTTTTTT. Drawing the rest from reference TRBV12-5 and TRBJ2-2, the complete variable domain is DARVTQTPRHKVTEMGQEVTMRCQPILGHNTVFWYRQTMMQGLELLAYFRNRAPLDDSGMPKDRFSAEMPDATLATLKIQPSEPRDSAVYFCASGLPPLVTGELFFGEGSRLTVL.

The chain is built from TRBV10-3 and TRBJ2-7, with unresolved D. The V end lost 6 bases, the J end lost 3 bases, and 21 bases lay between the germline ends. The CDR3 consists of 16 residues. Germline loops: CDR1 ENHRY, CDR2 SYGVKD. This CDR3 reads CAIRSKEAGKIYEQYF. The CDR3 bases are TGTGCCATCAGATCCAAAGAGGCCGGTAAAATCTACGAGCAGTACTTC.

The chain is built from TRBV19 and TRBJ2-7, with D tentatively TRBD1 (6 bases). The CDR3 has 14 amino acids. V dropped 6 bases and J dropped 2 bases, with 14 bases sitting between them. Germline-derived CDR1 and CDR2 are LNHDA and SQIVND (reference sequence). The CDR3 region is CASSPRGKAYEQYF. DNA for the CDR3: TGTGCCAGTAGCCCGAGGGGGAAAGCCTACGAGCAGTACTTC.

This rearrangement joins TRBV15 to TRBJ1-1; perhaps TRBD1 as D (5 bases). The CDR3 is made up of 13 amino acids. Germline lookup yields CDR1 LNHNV and CDR2 YYDKDF (reference sequence). The V end lost 2 bases, the J end lost 7 bases, and 11 bases lay between the germline ends. The CDR3 loop is CATSRKTVNEAFF. As DNA, the CDR3 is TGTGCCACCAGCAGAAAGACAGTGAATGAAGCTTTCTTT.